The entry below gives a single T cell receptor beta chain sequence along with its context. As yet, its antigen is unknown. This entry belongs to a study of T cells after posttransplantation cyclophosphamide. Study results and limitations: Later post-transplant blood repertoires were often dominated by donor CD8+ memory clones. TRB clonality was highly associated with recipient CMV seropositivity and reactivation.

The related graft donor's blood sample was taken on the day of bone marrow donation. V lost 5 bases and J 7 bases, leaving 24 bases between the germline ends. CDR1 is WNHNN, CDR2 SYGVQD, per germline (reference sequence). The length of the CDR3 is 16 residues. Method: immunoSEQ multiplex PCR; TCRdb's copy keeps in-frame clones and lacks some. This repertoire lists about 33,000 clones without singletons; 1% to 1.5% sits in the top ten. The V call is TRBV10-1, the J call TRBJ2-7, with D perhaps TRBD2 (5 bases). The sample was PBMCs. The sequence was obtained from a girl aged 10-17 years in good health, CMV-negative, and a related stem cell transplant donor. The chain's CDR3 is CASSKTQALGVDEQYF. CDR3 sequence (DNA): TGCGCCAGCAGTAAAACGCAGGCCCTCGGGGTCGATGAGCAGTACTTC.